Shown below are 6 T cell receptor beta chains from a single sample sequenced in a study of blood T cell repertoires in COVID-19. The data were produced by immunoSEQ multiplex PCR, yet TCRdb's version contains in-frame clones alone and is incomplete. The table has around 230,000 clones, more than 65% seen once. Sequencing was performed on peripheral blood. These receptors were collected from a woman older than 75 with acute or convalescent COVID-19.

V gene TRBV25-1 combines with J gene TRBJ1-6; D uncertain. CDR1 MGHDK and CDR2 SYGVNS come from the germline V gene. V lost 1 base and J 7 bases, leaving 11 bases between the germline ends. The CDR3 contains 15 residues. CDR3 bases: TGTGCCAGCAGTGAATTTCGAGAGGGAAATTCACCCCTCCACTTT. It encodes CASSEFREGNSPLHF.

J is TRBJ1-2 and V is TRBV19, with D maybe TRBD1 (5 bases). CDR3 length: 16 amino acids. The V end was cut by 3 bases, the J end by 1 base, with 15 bases between. Germline CDR1 and CDR2: LNHDA and SQIVND (reference sequence). The CDR3, as DNA: TGTGCCAGTAGTATGGTGACAGCGACCCTTAACTATGGCTACACCTTC. Protein product: CASSMVTATLNYGYTF.

This chain uses TRBV28 with TRBJ2-3; 11 bases map to TRBD2. J lost 2 bases, V lost 6 bases, and 13 bases had no gene match. This CDR3 comprises 18 residues. Germline lookup yields CDR1 MDHEN and CDR2 SYDVKM. CDR3 sequence reads: CASRASGRRRGDTDTQYF. CDR3 DNA sequence: TGTGCCAGCAGGGCTAGCGGGAGGAGGAGGGGGGACACAGATACGCAGTATTTT.

J is TRBJ1-5 and V is TRBV2; 8 positions agree with TRBD1. CDR3 length: 15 residues. The germline V gene encodes CDR1 SNHLY and CDR2 FYNNEI. With V trimmed by 7 bases and J by 1 base, 6 bases remained unmatched. The CDR3: CASTWTGQSNQPQHF. The CDR3 DNA is TGTGCCAGCACCTGGACAGGGCAAAGCAATCAGCCCCAGCATTTT.

The chain employs TRBV2 and TRBJ2-5; D may be TRBD1 (5 bases). Germline V gives CDR1 SNHLY, CDR2 FYNNEI. Trimming cost V 5 bases and J 2 bases, with 9 bases left between them. CDR3 length equals 13 residues. CDR3 amino acids: CASSWTQQETQYF. The CDR3 DNA sequence: TGTGCCAGCAGTTGGACACAACAAGAGACCCAGTACTTC.

This rearrangement joins TRBV10-3 to TRBJ2-1; D unclear. The V gene's germline CDR1 is ENHRY and CDR2 SYGVKD. Trimming cost V 6 bases and J 5 bases, with 17 bases left between them. The CDR3 covers 15 residues. In DNA, the CDR3 is TGTGCCATCAGGGAAACTACCACCTTCGACAATGAGCAGTTCTTC. Protein sequence: CAIRETTTFDNEQFF.